The 26 T cell receptor beta chains below come from one sample, sequenced in a study of regulatory T cells in long-lasting Graves disease. Both iRepertoire HTBI primers and Arm-PCR of CDR3 regions were used to build the TCR beta libraries. TCRdb re-analysed the multiplex PCR reads in MiXCR, keeping a single row per CDR3 protein. This table has 400,000 to 450,000 distinct CDR3 sequences, roughly 15% appearing once. Time point described: newly diagnosed GD, antithyroid drugs for less than 3 months. PBMCs were the source of the RNA used for TCR sequencing. The sample also formed part of further work on T cells in Graves' hyperthyroidism and ophthalmopathy.

Here the sequenced sample was peripheral blood mononuclear cells (PBMCs), taken at new diagnosis, from a patient treated with antithyroid drugs. The receptors were sampled from a woman in her 30s with Graves disease.

Comments on this clonotype: This may be a read error: a much more frequent sequence differs by one nucleotide. The chain recombines TRBV11-2 with TRBJ2-1; TRBD1 might be the D (5 bases). Germline lookup yields CDR1 SGHAT and CDR2 FQNNGV. The CDR3 extends over 19 amino acids. With 2 bases removed from V and 2 bases from J, the gap between germline ends came to 22 bases. In DNA, the CDR3 is TGTGCCAGCAGCTTAACCAACAACAGGAGTCCACCACCCTACAATGAGCAGTTCTTC. Translating it yields CASSLTNNRSPPPYNEQFF.

About this clonotype: This may arise from a read error, as a much more abundant clone is one base away. This rearrangement joins TRBV6-2 or TRBV6-3 to TRBJ2-1, with 10 bases aligning to TRBD2. The junction had 8 bases not matched to a gene; V was cut back by 6 bases and J by 6 bases. From germline, CDR1 is MNHEY and CDR2 SVGEGT. The CDR3 is 15 residues long. In nucleotides, the CDR3 is TGTGCCAGCAGGAGAGCTAGCGGGAGAGGCAATGAGCAGTTCTTC. This codes for CASRRASGRGNEQFF.

Many counts were recorded for this clonotype. This sequence joins TRBV18 and TRBJ1-1, with 7 bases identical to TRBD1. The CDR3 sequence is 17 residues long. Losses at the gene ends were 2 bases for V and 2 bases for J; bases not matched to a gene: 11. Germline CDR1 KGHSH, CDR2 LQKENI. The CDR3 DNA reads TGTGCCAGCTCACCAGAGACAGGGCGAATCGGTAACACTGAAGCTTTCTTT. It is translated as CASSPETGRIGNTEAFF.

This clonotype was found many times. J is TRBJ2-5 and V is TRBV7-2, with D possibly being TRBD1 (7 bases). Germline V gene sequence: CDR1 SGHTA, CDR2 FQGNSA. This CDR3 spans 15 amino acids. Trimming cost V 4 bases and J 5 bases, with 17 bases left between them. CDR3 protein: CASSSAAGQRETQYF. The CDR3 nucleotides are TGTGCCAGCAGCTCGGCGGCGGGACAGCGGGAGACCCAGTACTTC.

Many counts were recorded for this clonotype. This chain connects TRBV29-1 to TRBJ2-7, with D hard to call. The germline CDR1 and CDR2 sequences are SQVTM and ANQGSEA. The germline V and J ends were trimmed by 1 base and 5 bases, with 9 bases remaining between them. The CDR3 runs 12 residues. The CDR3: CSVEVRVHEQYF. The CDR3, as DNA: TGCAGCGTTGAAGTACGGGTCCACGAGCAGTACTTC.

Remarks on this clonotype: A read error may produce the germline difference seen at one junction end. This chain links TRBV14 with TRBJ2-1, with TRBD2 as a possible D gene (6 bases). The CDR3 is 15 amino acids. Germline V gene lookup returns CDR1 SGHDN and CDR2 FVKESK. CDR3 amino acids: CASSPVVADYNDQFF. In DNA form, the CDR3 reads TGTGCCAGCAGCCCAGTAGTAGCGGATTACAATGATCAGTTCTTC.

The sample holds many counts of this clonotype. The genes are TRBV19 and TRBJ2-6, with 8 bases fitting TRBD2. Trimming at V came to 6 bases and at J to 0 bases, leaving 7 bases not matched to a gene. The germline V gene has CDR1 LNHDA and CDR2 SQIVND (reference sequence). This CDR3 spans 17 amino acids. The CDR3 is CASSNRGGRSGANVLTF. CDR3 in DNA: TGTGCCAGTAGCAACCGGGGGGGTCGCTCTGGGGCCAACGTCCTGACTTTC.

In regard to this clonotype: Because it lacks the conserved phenylalanine or tryptophan at the end, this CDR3 is likely a read error. CDR3 residues: CASSYGVRGGNQPQHS. The CDR3 region has the DNA TGTGCCAGCAGTTACGGAGTAAGGGGCGGCAATCAGCCCCAGCATTCT. J is TRBJ1-5 and V is TRBV6-5; D might be TRBD1 (5 bases). The CDR3 extends over 16 amino acids. V was clipped by 2 bases and J by 2 bases, with 13 bases between them. Germline assignment: CDR1 MNHEY and CDR2 SVGAGI.

There are many counts of this clonotype. The gene calls are TRBV7-3 and TRBJ1-1; D is undetermined. This CDR3 is 13 amino acids long. V shed 4 bases and J shed 3 bases, with 9 bases lying between them. The V gene's germline CDR1 is SGHTA and CDR2 FQGTGA. CDR3 loop: CASSSGPDTEAFF. The CDR3 nucleotides read TGTGCCAGCAGCTCCGGGCCTGACACTGAAGCTTTCTTT. Based on the CDR3 plus reference TRBV7-3 and TRBJ1-1, the full variable domain is GAGVSQTPSNKVTEKGKYVELRCDPISGHTALYWYRQSLGQGPEFLIYFQGTGAADDSGLPNDRFFAVRPEGSVSTLKIQRTERGDSAVYLCASSSGPDTEAFFGQGTRLTVV.

On this clonotype: A single base is all that separates this from a far larger clone, so a read error is likely. The rearrangement links TRBV30 to TRBJ2-3; no clear D. The DNA end is a closer match to TRBJ1-1, so the J assignment may be wrong. Per the germline V gene, CDR1 is GTSNPN and CDR2 is SVGIG (reference sequence). The CDR3 is 11 amino acids. In nucleotides, the CDR3 is TGTGCCCGGAGTGTTGGGTTGAAGGCTTTCTTT. It is translated as CARSVGLKAFF.

This clonotype was seen repeatedly, ten times or more. The chain combines TRBV7-9 with TRBJ1-4; D is unclear. CDR1 SEHNR and CDR2 FQNEAQ come from the germline V gene (reference sequence). V dropped 7 bases and J dropped 8 bases, with 14 bases sitting between them. The CDR3 loop spans 13 amino acids. CDR3 in amino acids: CASTIKKDEKLFF. In nucleotides, the CDR3 is TGTGCCAGCACCATCAAGAAAGACGAAAAACTGTTTTTT.

This clonotype was recorded at least ten times. The V gene is TRBV3-1, the J gene TRBJ1-1; D unresolved. The CDR3 is 13 residues long. Germline V CDR1 and CDR2: LGHDT, YNNKEL (reference sequence). Trimming took 0 bases from V and 3 from J, leaving 5 bases between them. The chain's CDR3 is CASSQERDTEAFF. The CDR3 nucleotides read TGTGCCAGCAGCCAAGAGCGTGACACTGAAGCTTTCTTT.

The sample holds many counts of this clonotype. The V call is TRBV5-6, the J call TRBJ2-7; D is possibly TRBD2 (6 bases). There are 14 residues in the CDR3. Germline V gene sequence: CDR1 SGHDT, CDR2 YYEEEE. V was shortened by 4 bases and J by 3 bases, with 14 bases between the two germline ends. CDR3 sequence reads: CASSSTGSHYEQYF. As DNA, the CDR3 is TGTGCCAGCAGCAGCACCGGGAGTCACTACGAGCAGTACTTC.

Ten or more counts support this clonotype. V gene TRBV7-9 combines with J gene TRBJ1-2; D call uncertain. Trimming left V 10 bases short and J 2 bases short, with 23 bases between. This CDR3 is 16 amino acids long. The germline V gene has CDR1 SEHNR and CDR2 FQNEAQ (reference sequence). The CDR3 loop is CATRSNLGLLNYGYTF. CDR3 DNA sequence: TGTGCCACCAGGTCGAATTTAGGACTTCTAAACTATGGCTACACCTTC.

This clonotype showed up many times. The V call is TRBV6-1, the J call TRBJ1-2, with unresolved D. The V gene lost 6 bases and the J gene lost 4 bases, with 15 bases spanning the gap. The CDR3 sequence is 14 residues long. Germline assignment: CDR1 MNHNS and CDR2 SASEGT. CDR3 nucleotide sequence: TGTGCCAGCAGGAAGTGGTCCCAGTCCTATGGCTACACCTTC. This gives the protein CASRKWSQSYGYTF.

This clonotype was counted at least ten times. The V call is TRBV28, the J call TRBJ2-3; D is unresolved. The J call could be wrong; TRBJ2-1 is a better fit for the DNA end. There are 14 residues in the CDR3. In germline, CDR1 is MDHEN, CDR2 SYDVKM. CDR3 nucleotide sequence: TGTGCCAGCAGTTTCGCACTCCCTCCCCACCAGCAGTTCTTC. Translated: CASSFALPPHQQFF.

This clonotype was detected many times. The chain has TRBV4-1 and TRBJ2-7; D possibly matches TRBD1 or TRBD2 (6 bases each). The germline CDR1 and CDR2 sequences are MGHRA and YSYEKL. Between the trimmed V and J ends, which lost 4 bases and 0 bases, there was a span of 13 bases. The CDR3 has 15 residues. Here the CDR3 DNA reads TGCGCCAGCAGCCCAGGCGGGGACAACTCCTACGAGCAGTACTTC. It codes for CASSPGGDNSYEQYF.

This chain joins TRBV5-1 and TRBJ1-2; D call uncertain. Germline V CDR1 and CDR2: SGHRS, YFSETQ. Trimming pared 4 bases from V and 4 bases from J, leaving 11 bases between. The CDR3 covers 13 residues. CDR3 DNA: TGCGCCAGCAGCCCTGAAGGCCCCTATGGCTACACCTTC. This codes for CASSPEGPYGYTF.

This clonotype was counted many times. The chain links TRBV19 to TRBJ1-1, with 10 nucleotides matching TRBD1. Germline assignment: CDR1 LNHDA and CDR2 SQIVND (reference sequence). V trimming: 3 bases; J trimming: 5 bases; junction bases outside the gene matches: 9. The CDR3 length is 16 residues. The CDR3 spells CASSMPFPGQGTEAFF. DNA for the CDR3: TGTGCCAGTAGTATGCCTTTTCCGGGACAGGGGACTGAAGCTTTCTTT.

This clonotype was picked up a small number of times. This rearrangement joins TRBV4-3 to TRBJ2-7, with D unresolved. The V end lost 1 base, the J end lost 3 bases, and 16 bases lay between the germline ends. This CDR3 region has 16 residues. Germline loops: CDR1 LGHNA, CDR2 YSLEER. The CDR3: CASSQVWGYSIYEQYF. In nucleotides, the CDR3 is TGCGCCAGCAGCCAAGTCTGGGGTTACTCAATCTACGAGCAGTACTTC.

This clonotype was found many times. This chain links TRBV13 with TRBJ2-5, with D uncertain. CDR3 length: 14 amino acids. The germline V gene has CDR1 PRHDT and CDR2 FYEKMQ (reference sequence). V lost 5 bases, J lost 5 bases, and 15 bases lay in between. Here the CDR3 reads CASSLTSRPETQYF. The CDR3 coding sequence is TGTGCCAGCAGCCTTACTTCCAGGCCCGAGACCCAGTACTTC. Based on the CDR3 plus reference TRBV13 and TRBJ2-5, the full variable domain is AAGVIQSPRHLIKEKRETATLKCYPIPRHDTVYWYQQGPGQDPQFLISFYEKMQSDKGSIPDRFSAQQFSDYHSELNMSSLELGDSALYFCASSLTSRPETQYFGPGTRLLVL.

This clonotype showed up just a few times. The rearrangement links TRBV19 to TRBJ2-1; tentatively, D is TRBD2 (6 bases). The CDR3 spans 17 residues. The V end was cut by 7 bases, the J end by 0 bases, with 19 bases between. In germline, CDR1 is LNHDA, CDR2 SQIVND (reference sequence). The CDR3 sequence is CASTLPGEGSSYNEQFF. The CDR3 DNA sequence: TGTGCCAGTACCCTCCCGGGGGAAGGGAGCTCCTACAATGAGCAGTTCTTC. Based on the CDR3 plus reference TRBV19 and TRBJ2-1, the full variable domain is DGGITQSPKYLFRKEGQNVTLSCEQNLNHDAMYWYRQDPGQGLRLIYYSQIVNDFQKGDIAEGYSVSREKKESFPLTVTSAQKNPTAFYLCASTLPGEGSSYNEQFFGPGTRLTVL.

This clonotype was detected a few times. The J gene is TRBJ1-5, the V gene TRBV7-9, with 8 bases aligning to TRBD1. The J segment lost 3 bases and the V segment lost 5 bases, leaving 6 bases of the junction unmatched. CDR1 is SEHNR and CDR2 is FQNEAQ in the germline V gene (reference sequence). The CDR3 runs 15 residues. The CDR3 region has the DNA TGTGCCAGCAGCGGGACAGGACAAATCAATCAGCCCCAGCATTTT. It is translated as CASSGTGQINQPQHF.

In this sample, this clonotype turned up many times. This chain joins TRBV29-1 and TRBJ2-1; 7 bases are shared with TRBD2. The CDR3 extends over 15 amino acids. V was pared by 1 base and J by 4 bases, with 7 bases of the junction left unmatched. The germline gives CDR1 SQVTM, CDR2 ANQGSEA. CDR3 sequence reads: CSVEGESGTYNEQFF. The CDR3 DNA follows: TGCAGCGTTGAAGGGGAGAGCGGGACTTACAATGAGCAGTTCTTC.

The rearrangement joins TRBV18 to TRBJ1-3; no firm D call. V was clipped by 3 bases and J by 0 bases, with 9 bases between them. CDR1 KGHSH and CDR2 LQKENI come from the germline V gene. The CDR3 length is 15 residues. The CDR3 is CASSPDRYSGNTIYF. The CDR3 region has the DNA TGTGCCAGCTCACCGGACCGATACTCTGGAAACACCATATATTTT.

This clonotype was counted only a few times. This chain connects TRBV5-1 to TRBJ2-7; D unresolved. This CDR3 has 16 amino acids. Per germline, CDR1 SGHRS and CDR2 YFSETQ. The V gene lost 1 base and the J gene lost 2 bases, with 16 bases spanning the gap. CDR3 in amino acids: CASSLSVHTATYEQYF. CDR3 in DNA: TGCGCCAGCAGCTTGTCGGTACATACCGCTACCTACGAGCAGTACTTC.